The text below deals with one T cell receptor beta chain. In the source study's methods: Amplification from reference gene primers served as the basis for estimated nucleated cell counts. TCRdb's copy holds only in-frame clones and misses some; the assay was immunoSEQ multiplex PCR. Clone size and the V and J calls come from that table; the DNA yielded D and trimming. The repertoire holds 57,000 or so clones, with about 80% as singletons. This sample was taken from a study of blood T cell repertoires in COVID-19. Whole-study context: From the United States, Italy and Spain came samples of acute and convalescent COVID-19. PBMCs, B-cell-depleted T cells, or T cells provided the cDNA or gDNA that made up the material.

Trimming pared 5 bases from V and 4 bases from J, leaving 12 bases between. This CDR3 is built from 13 residues. Germline CDR1 and CDR2: LNHDA and SQIVND (reference sequence). The rearrangement uses TRBV19 and TRBJ2-7, with D perhaps matching TRBD1 (6 bases). The sequenced material came from peripheral blood. The source of this sequence is a man aged 45-65 years with active or convalescent COVID-19. The CDR3 DNA follows: TGTGCCAGTAGTTCCCAAGGACAGTACGAGCAGTACTTC. The encoded protein is CASSSQGQYEQYF.